These T cell receptor beta chains were read from a single sample in a study of blood T cell repertoires in COVID-19. TCRdb's copy holds only in-frame clones and misses some; the assay was immunoSEQ multiplex PCR. The top ten hold 27% of the sample, which has 100,000 to 150,000 clones, approximately 85% seen once. The sequenced sample was peripheral blood. The receptors shown here come from a woman of 80 years or more with acute or convalescent COVID-19. Each CDR3 is given with its conserved first and last residue. A D gene is named only where the DNA matches it firmly. Size is omitted from some rows. Given values are once, few, many or a class for expanded clones.

clone_size d_call j_call v_call cdr3_aa cdr3_nt
- TRBD1 TRBJ2-2 TRBV2 CASKTGLRSTGELFF TGTGCCAGCAAGACAGGGTTAAGATCTACCGGGGAGCTGTTTTTT
- - TRBJ1-2 TRBV7-9 CASSPPASPGTF TGTGCCAGCAGCCCCCCCGCTAGCCCAGGAACCTTC
- TRBD1 TRBJ2-5 TRBV14 CASSQTGVETQYF TGTGCCAGCAGCCAAACAGGGGTGGAGACCCAGTACTTC
- - TRBJ1-6 TRBV7-3 CASSFGGPGSGSPLHF TGTGCCAGCAGCTTCGGCGGCCCCGGTAGCGGCTCACCCCTCCACTTT
once - TRBJ1-5 TRBV7-9 CASSLVTGGGNQPQHF TGTGCCAGCAGCTTAGTGACAGGAGGCGGCAATCAGCCCCAGCATTTT
- TRBD2 TRBJ2-5 TRBV9 CASTPSGGAVKTQYF TGTGCCAGCACCCCTAGCGGGGGGGCCGTAAAGACCCAGTACTTC
few TRBD1 TRBJ2-1 TRBV5-6 CASSDPGQEINEQFF TGTGCCAGCAGCGATCCGGGACAGGAGATCAATGAGCAGTTCTTC
- TRBD1 TRBJ2-3 TRBV29-1 CSVARQGAFVTQYF TGCAGCGTTGCACGGCAGGGGGCGTTTGTTACGCAGTATTTT
- TRBD2 TRBJ2-7 TRBV7-6 CASSKYAGTSATYEQYF TGTGCCAGCAGCAAATACGCCGGGACTAGCGCAACCTACGAGCAGTACTTC
- - TRBJ1-3 TRBV4-2 CASSQDKKSHGNTIYF TGTGCCAGCAGCCAAGACAAAAAGAGTCATGGAAACACCATATATTTT
- - TRBJ2-1 TRBV12-5 CASGPQVMFLNEQFF TGTGCTAGTGGCCCCCAGGTTATGTTCCTTAATGAGCAGTTCTTC
few - TRBJ1-1 TRBV5-1 CASSLVVGDTEAFF TGCGCCAGCAGCTTGGTGGTAGGGGACACTGAAGCTTTCTTT
- TRBD1 TRBJ2-7 TRBV4-1 CASSPTGGGSYEQYF TGCGCCAGCAGCCCGACAGGGGGCGGGTCCTACGAGCAGTACTTC
- - TRBJ1-2 TRBV19 CASSPVASGDYGYTF TGTGCCAGTAGCCCCGTCGCCTCAGGCGACTATGGCTACACCTTC
- - TRBJ1-1 TRBV7-3 CASSLMGGPMNTEAFF TGTGCCAGCAGCTTAATGGGAGGCCCGATGAACACTGAAGCTTTCTTT
- TRBD1 TRBJ1-5 TRBV18 CASSQGTGIGQPQHF TGTGCCAGCTCACAAGGGACAGGGATTGGTCAGCCCCAGCATTTT
- - TRBJ1-2 TRBV19 CASSTLPTGYGYTF TGTGCCAGTAGTACCCTCCCGACAGGCTATGGCTACACCTTC
- TRBD1 TRBJ2-7 TRBV6-2/TRBV6-3 CASSPPPDRAYEQYF TGTGCCAGCAGTCCCCCCCCAGACAGGGCCTACGAGCAGTACTTC
- - TRBJ1-2 TRBV25-1 CASSESEYGYTF TGTGCCAGCAGTGAATCGGAGTATGGCTACACCTTC
- - TRBJ2-1 TRBV7-3 CASSTGLVSYNEQFF TGTGCCAGCAGCACGGGACTGGTCTCCTACAATGAGCAGTTCTTC
once TRBD1 TRBJ1-3 TRBV5-1 CASSPGQGWTGNTIYF TGCGCCAGCAGCCCCGGACAGGGTTGGACTGGAAACACCATATATTTT
- - TRBJ1-2 TRBV5-8 CASTRDRQGYTF TGTGCCAGCACCCGTGACAGGCAGGGCTACACCTTC
- - TRBJ1-1 TRBV27 CATLPWGVGTEAFF TGTGCCACCCTCCCCTGGGGGGTGGGCACTGAAGCTTTCTTT
- TRBD1 TRBJ2-2 TRBV11-3 CASSLGARGRTGELFF TGTGCCAGCAGCTTAGGTGCCAGGGGGCGGACCGGGGAGCTGTTTTTT
- TRBD1 TRBJ2-1 TRBV9 CASSPRSSGGEIYNEQFF TGTGCCAGCAGCCCGCGTAGTTCAGGGGGCGAAATATACAATGAGCAGTTCTTC
- - TRBJ2-2 TRBV4-3 CASSQEGGSTGELFF TGCGCCAGCAGCCAAGAGGGGGGAAGCACCGGGGAGCTGTTTTTT
once - TRBJ2-5 TRBV9 CASARGEETQYF TGTGCCAGCGCCCGCGGGGAAGAGACCCAGTACTTC
- TRBD1 TRBJ1-4 TRBV18 CASSPGTGRLATNEKLFF TGTGCCAGCTCTCCCGGGACAGGTCGACTCGCAACTAATGAAAAACTGTTTTTT
once TRBD1 TRBJ1-1 TRBV5-1 CASSPQGGGTEAFF TGCGCCAGCAGCCCACAGGGGGGGGGCACTGAAGCTTTCTTT
- TRBD2 TRBJ2-5 TRBV5-4 CASSSGLAGYQGTQYF TGTGCCAGCAGCTCGGGACTAGCGGGGTACCAAGGGACCCAGTACTTC
- - TRBJ1-4 TRBV5-1 CASSLGNPHAGEKLFF TGCGCCAGCAGCTTGGGGAATCCTCACGCGGGTGAAAAACTGTTTTTT
- - TRBJ1-6 TRBV5-1 CASSDQDNSPLHF TGCGCCAGCAGCGATCAGGATAATTCACCCCTCCACTTT
- - TRBJ2-2 TRBV19 CASSPGQHTGELFF TGTGCCAGTAGTCCTGGACAGCACACCGGGGAGCTGTTTTTT
- TRBD1 TRBJ1-6 TRBV7-9 CASSSTGGGNSPLHF TGTGCCAGCAGCTCAACAGGGGGCGGGAATTCACCCCTCCACTTT
- TRBD1 TRBJ1-5 TRBV7-2 CASSLGTGGSQPQHF TGTGCCAGCAGCTTAGGAACAGGGGGCAGCCAGCCCCAGCATTTT
- - TRBJ2-5 TRBV2 CASGGEYQETQYF TGTGCCTCGGGCGGGGAGTACCAAGAGACCCAGTACTTC
once TRBD1 TRBJ2-1 TRBV19 CASSSRDRGYNEQFF TGTGCCAGTAGTTCCAGGGACAGGGGATACAATGAGCAGTTCTTC
- - TRBJ2-7 TRBV10-3 CATGRGGLGSYEQYF TGTGCCACAGGGAGGGGGGGTCTAGGATCCTACGAGCAGTACTTC
- TRBD1 TRBJ1-2 TRBV9 CASSVREQGAGYTF TGTGCCAGCAGCGTAAGGGAACAGGGGGCTGGCTACACCTTC
- - TRBJ1-3 TRBV6-5 CASRGSGNTIYF TGTGCCAGCCGGGGCTCTGGAAACACCATATATTTT
- TRBD1 TRBJ1-4 TRBV19 CASSVEKGAANEKLFF TGTGCCAGTAGTGTCGAGAAGGGGGCAGCTAATGAAAAACTGTTTTTT
- - TRBJ1-1 TRBV2 CASSEALGAPNTEAFF TGTGCCAGCAGTGAAGCTTTAGGGGCGCCGAACACTGAAGCTTTCTTT
- TRBD1 TRBJ1-6 TRBV3-1/TRBV3-2 CASSLQGGSPLHF TGTGCCAGCAGCCTACAGGGGGGGTCACCCCTCCACTTT
- - TRBJ1-2 TRBV11-2 CASSPDRNYGYTF TGTGCCAGCAGCCCTGACAGAAACTATGGCTACACCTTC